These 24 T cell receptor beta chains came from one sample sequenced in a study of T cell changes during pregnancy in multiple sclerosis. TCRdb's copy holds only in-frame clones and misses some; the assay was immunoSEQ multiplex PCR. The sample has 40,000 to 50,000 clones; 85% to 95% are singletons. Sequences were derived from CD8+ T cells from peripheral blood mononuclear cells, sampled in the third trimester of pregnancy. The receptors stem from a female donor with multiple sclerosis, enrolled in a pregnancy study.

With regard to this clone: The junction shows a germline mismatch at one end, possibly a read error. V usage is TRBV7-7 and J usage is TRBJ2-7; D unresolved. The CDR3 has 12 amino acids. Germline V CDR1 and CDR2: SSHAT, FNYEAQ (reference sequence). CDR3 region: CASSIWRPEQYF. CDR3 nucleotides: TGTGCTAGCAGCATCTGGCGGCCCGAGCAGTACTTC.

The chain recombines TRBV2 with TRBJ2-1; 8 bases map to TRBD2. The ends lost 7 bases at V and 8 bases at J; junction bases unmatched: 7. The CDR3 extends over 13 amino acids. Germline CDR1 and CDR2: SNHLY and FYNNEI. CDR3 region: CASTRGLAYEQFF. CDR3 in DNA: TGTGCCAGCACTCGAGGACTAGCCTATGAGCAGTTCTTC.

The chain links TRBV4-2 to TRBJ2-7; no clear D. The germline CDR1 and CDR2 sequences are LGHNA and YNFKEQ. This CDR3 has 13 residues. The V and J ends lost 0 bases and 3 bases respectively, with 6 bases between them. The CDR3: CASSQDLSYEQYF. The CDR3 bases are TGTGCCAGCAGCCAAGATCTGAGCTACGAGCAGTACTTC.

This clone occurred once. The rearrangement uses TRBV7-9 and TRBJ2-3; D may be TRBD2 (6 bases). V lost 3 bases and J 1 base, leaving 8 bases between the germline ends. The CDR3 contains 14 residues. In germline, CDR1 is SEHNR, CDR2 FQNEAQ (reference sequence). The CDR3 loop reads CASSLASGTDTQYF. The CDR3 DNA follows: TGTGCCAGCAGCTTGGCTAGCGGCACAGATACGCAGTATTTT.

The gene calls are TRBV7-9 and TRBJ1-1; D gene unclear. Germline assignment: CDR1 SEHNR and CDR2 FQNEAQ (reference sequence). V was trimmed by 6 bases and J by 4 bases, leaving 12 bases between them. The CDR3 is made up of 13 amino acids. The CDR3 bases are TGTGCCAGCAGGGAGGGTGGCGGCACTGAAGCTTTCTTT. Translated: CASREGGGTEAFF. Together with reference TRBV7-9 and TRBJ1-1, the CDR3 gives the full variable domain: DTGVSQNPRHKITKRGQNVTFRCDPISEHNRLYWYRQTLGQGPEFLTYFQNEAQLEKSRLLSDRFSAERPKGSFSTLEIQRTEQGDSAMYLCASREGGGTEAFFGQGTRLTVV.

The chain has TRBV19 and TRBJ2-1; TRBD2 aligns across 7 bases. The CDR3 has 15 amino acids. The V and J ends lost 7 bases and 3 bases, in that order; junction bases with no gene match: 9. The germline V gene has CDR1 LNHDA and CDR2 SQIVND (reference sequence). The CDR3 spells CASTPGASGYNEQFF. In DNA, the CDR3 is TGTGCCAGTACCCCCGGGGCTAGCGGCTACAATGAGCAGTTCTTC. The entire variable domain, with the rest obtained from reference TRBV19 and TRBJ2-1, is as follows: DGGITQSPKYLFRKEGQNVTLSCEQNLNHDAMYWYRQDPGQGLRLIYYSQIVNDFQKGDIAEGYSVSREKKESFPLTVTSAQKNPTAFYLCASTPGASGYNEQFFGPGTRLTVL.

V is TRBV11-1 and J is TRBJ2-7, with D tentatively TRBD2 (6 bases). CDR1 SGHAT and CDR2 FQDESV come from the germline V gene (reference sequence). Deletions cut 7 bases from V and 4 bases from J, with 20 bases between. The CDR3 length is 15 residues. The CDR3 coding sequence is TGTGCCAGCACCAAAACTAGCTCGGGTCTGTACGAGCAGTACTTC. This translates into CASTKTSSGLYEQYF.

V and J are TRBV4-1 and TRBJ2-1, with D possibly being TRBD2 (6 bases). Trimming shortened V by 6 bases and J by 4 bases, and 7 bases separated the two germline ends. CDR1 and CDR2 (germline): MGHRA, YSYEKL. The CDR3 covers 12 residues. CDR3 in DNA: TGCGCCAGCAGTCGGGAGTACAATGAGCAGTTCTTC. Translated, it gives CASSREYNEQFF.

The CDR3 DNA sequence: TGCGCCAGCAGCCAGGGCCCTCGTGAGCAGTACTTC. Translation gives CASSQGPREQYF. The chain carries TRBV4-1 and TRBJ2-7; unclear D gene. Germline-derived CDR1 and CDR2 are MGHRA and YSYEKL. The V end lost 3 bases, the J end lost 7 bases, and 10 bases lay between the germline ends. This CDR3 is built from 12 residues.

V and J are TRBV7-2 and TRBJ1-2; D call uncertain. Looked up from germline, CDR1 is SGHTA and CDR2 is FQGNSA. The CDR3 loop spans 15 amino acids. Trimming took off 4 bases at V and 3 bases at J, with 15 bases between the two ends. In DNA form, the CDR3 reads TGTGCCAGCAGCTCCAGACTCCCCGGGGACTATGGCTACACCTTC. It translates to CASSSRLPGDYGYTF.

The chain uses TRBV19 and TRBJ2-1; 9 bases agree with TRBD2. The CDR3 has 15 residues. Germline values: CDR1 LNHDA, CDR2 SQIVND (reference sequence). V gave up 3 bases and J gave up 6 bases; unmatched junction bases: 6. DNA for the CDR3: TGTGCCAGTAGTATCGGTAGCGGGAGACGCAATGAGCAGTTCTTC. Translation gives CASSIGSGRRNEQFF.

The chain couples TRBV7-2 to TRBJ2-7; possibly TRBD2 for D (5 bases). CDR3 length: 15 residues. Trimming shortened V by 11 bases and J by 3 bases, and 23 bases separated the two germline ends. The V gene's germline CDR1 is SGHTA and CDR2 FQGNSA. The CDR3, as DNA: TGTGCCGGCGGTCGGGGAGACGCGTCCTTCTACGAGCAGTACTTC. Encoded protein: CAGGRGDASFYEQYF. Complete variable domain (other parts from reference TRBV7-2 and TRBJ2-7): GAGVSQSPSNKVTEKGKDVELRCDPISGHTALYWYRQSLGQGLEFLIYFQGNSAPDKSGLPSDRFSAERTGGSVSTLTIQRTQQEDSAVYLCAGGRGDASFYEQYFGPGTRLTVT.

This clone occurred a few times. The sample holds other DNA sequences that translate to the same CDR3. The genes are TRBV27 and TRBJ1-1; TRBD1 matches 9 bases. V lost 5 bases to trimming and J lost 5 bases; unmatched junction nucleotides: 3. The germline CDR1 and CDR2 sequences are MNHEY and SMNVEV (reference sequence). The CDR3 runs 13 residues. The CDR3 is CASSLTGGTEAFF. The CDR3 coding sequence is TGTGCCAGCAGTCTGACAGGGGGAACTGAAGCTTTCTTT.

The chain is built from TRBV5-1 and TRBJ2-7; the D gene is possibly TRBD1 (6 bases). CDR1 and CDR2 from the germline V gene are SGHRS and YFSETQ. V was clipped by 1 base and J by 7 bases, with 12 bases between them. CDR3 size: 13 residues. The CDR3 region is CASSLNLGGEQYF. CDR3 DNA sequence: TGCGCCAGCAGCTTGAACCTAGGGGGAGAGCAGTACTTC. Based on the CDR3 plus reference TRBV5-1 and TRBJ2-7, the full variable domain is KAGVTQTPRYLIKTRGQQVTLSCSPISGHRSVSWYQQTPGQGLQFLFEYFSETQRNKGNFPGRFSGRQFSNSRSEMNVSTLELGDSALYLCASSLNLGGEQYFGPGTRLTVT.

This chain joins TRBV5-1 and TRBJ1-2, with a possible D match to TRBD1 (6 bases). The CDR3 has 16 amino acids. V was pared by 4 bases and J by 2 bases, with 18 bases between. Germline V gene lookup returns CDR1 SGHRS and CDR2 YFSETQ. The CDR3 DNA follows: TGCGCCAGCAGCCCCAGGGGTATAGGGCTAAACTATGGCTACACCTTC. Translating gives CASSPRGIGLNYGYTF.

The genes are TRBV29-1 and TRBJ1-2, with TRBD1 as a possible D gene (6 bases). The CDR3 is 12 amino acids. Trimming removed 1 base from V and 3 bases from J, with 6 bases in between. Germline assignment: CDR1 SQVTM and CDR2 ANQGSEA. CDR3 nucleotides: TGCAGCGTTGAAGGGACAGACTATGGCTACACCTTC. Translating it yields CSVEGTDYGYTF.

The V call is TRBV6-5, the J call TRBJ2-7; D is possibly TRBD1 (6 bases). The V and J ends lost 2 bases and 3 bases respectively, with 11 bases between them. This CDR3 is 14 amino acids long. Germline values: CDR1 MNHEY, CDR2 SVGAGI. The CDR3 sequence is CASSYRDRFYEQYF. CDR3 sequence (DNA): TGTGCCAGCAGTTACCGAGACAGGTTCTACGAGCAGTACTTC.

The chain combines TRBV7-8 with TRBJ2-3; 8 nucleotides align to TRBD2. V shed 6 bases, J shed 1 base, and the junction held 9 bases outside the gene matches. The CDR3 sequence is 16 residues long. Germline loops: CDR1 SGHVS, CDR2 FQNEAQ. CDR3 residues: CASSSIAGTGTDTQYF. The CDR3 coding sequence is TGTGCCAGCAGTTCAATAGCGGGAACAGGCACAGATACGCAGTATTTT. Supplemented by reference TRBV7-8 and TRBJ2-3, the full variable domain reads GAGVSQSPRYKVAKRGQDVALRCDPISGHVSLFWYQQALGQGPEFLTYFQNEAQLDKSGLPSDRFFAERPEGSVSTLKIQRTQQEDSAVYLCASSSIAGTGTDTQYFGPGTRLTVL.

The chain employs TRBV29-1 and TRBJ2-7, with 13 bases matching TRBD2. The J segment lost 2 bases and the V segment lost 3 bases, leaving 7 bases of the junction unmatched. There are 16 residues in the CDR3. Germline lookup yields CDR1 SQVTM and CDR2 ANQGSEA. The CDR3 nucleotides read TGCAGCGTTGACATCGGGACTAGCGGGATCACCTACGAGCAGTACTTC. Its translation: CSVDIGTSGITYEQYF.

The rearrangement joins TRBV28 to TRBJ2-7; 9 nucleotides agree with TRBD2. CDR1 and CDR2 from the germline V gene are MDHEN and SYDVKM. V dropped 8 bases and J dropped 4; count of bases not matched to a gene: 6. This CDR3 has 13 amino acids. The CDR3 reads CASHSSGEYEQYF. The DNA of the CDR3 is TGTGCCAGCCACTCTAGCGGGGAGTACGAGCAGTACTTC.

CDR3 coding DNA: TGTGCCAGTAGCGCGGAGGGGCTGAACATTCAGTACTTC. Translating gives CASSAEGLNIQYF. The chain has TRBV19 and TRBJ2-4, with D tentatively TRBD2 (6 bases). The CDR3 totals 13 residues. The V gene lost 6 bases and the J gene lost 7 bases, with 13 bases spanning the gap. The germline V gene has CDR1 LNHDA and CDR2 SQIVND (reference sequence).

J is TRBJ2-7 and V is TRBV19; 8 positions match TRBD1. The germline V gene has CDR1 LNHDA and CDR2 SQIVND (reference sequence). The CDR3 length is 13 residues. V gave up 7 bases and J gave up 0 bases; unmatched junction bases: 2. CDR3 sequence: CASNGQGSYEQYF. DNA for the CDR3: TGTGCCAGTAACGGACAGGGCTCCTACGAGCAGTACTTC.

The chain employs TRBV27 and TRBJ2-1; 7 nucleotides match TRBD2. CDR3 size: 15 residues. Losses at the gene ends were 2 bases for V and 2 bases for J; bases not matched to a gene: 3. CDR1 and CDR2 (germline): MNHEY, SMNVEV (reference sequence). In nucleotides, the CDR3 is TGTGCCAGCAGTTTAGGTAGCGGGCCCTACAATGAGCAGTTCTTC. This codes for CASSLGSGPYNEQFF.

The rearrangement joins TRBV19 to TRBJ2-7; 7 bases fit TRBD1. Trimming at V came to 3 bases and at J to 1 base, leaving 12 bases not matched to a gene. Germline V CDR1 and CDR2: LNHDA, SQIVND (reference sequence). CDR3 size: 17 residues. The CDR3 bases are TGTGCCAGTAGTATGGAAAGGGGGCGACAGGGATCCTACGAGCAGTACTTC. Protein product: CASSMERGRQGSYEQYF.